This section outlines one T cell receptor (beta chain) sequence together with its context. The antigen remains unidentified. One end of the junction varies from germline; a read error may be responsible. The data originate from a study of breast tumors, draining lymph nodes, adjacent tissues. CDR1 and CDR2 from the germline V gene are MNHNY and SVGAGI (reference sequence). The CDR3 length is 16 residues. Axillary draining lymph nodes of breast cancer patients supplied the node samples. TCRdb ran MiXCR on the multiplex PCR reads and lists one entry per CDR3 protein. This sample has approximately 210,000 distinct CDR3 sequences; around 35% occur once, and the top ten carry roughly 3.5%. Study-wide results and caveats: Findings are consistent with lymph node origin and intratumoral expansion of most tumor T cells. Luminal-like breast cancer showed significantly greater tumor-nontumor repertoire similarity than basal-like breast cancer did. Compared with lymph nodes, tumors were less diverse; compared with nontumor tissue, more. Data only fit, rather than demonstrated, lymph node origin of most tumor T cells.

This chain joins TRBV6-6 and TRBJ2-1; 10 nucleotides match TRBD2. Sequencing input: axillary lymph node tissue. The receptor was isolated from a female donor with breast cancer. Some clones in this sample may be carry-over from other donors' samples. CDR3 sequence: CTSSYPTSGYNNEQFF. CDR3 DNA sequence: TGTACCAGCAGTTACCCGACTAGCGGGTACAACAATGAGCAGTTCTTC.